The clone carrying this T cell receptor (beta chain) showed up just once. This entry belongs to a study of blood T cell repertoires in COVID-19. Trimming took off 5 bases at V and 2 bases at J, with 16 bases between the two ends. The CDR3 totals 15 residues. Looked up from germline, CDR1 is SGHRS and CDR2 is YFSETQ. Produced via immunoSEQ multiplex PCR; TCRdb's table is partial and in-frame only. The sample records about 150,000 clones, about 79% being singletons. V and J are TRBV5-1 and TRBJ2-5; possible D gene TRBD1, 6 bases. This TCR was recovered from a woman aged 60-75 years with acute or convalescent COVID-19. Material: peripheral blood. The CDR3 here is CASSPGQTSQETQYF. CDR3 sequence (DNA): TGCGCCAGCAGTCCGGGACAAACATCTCAAGAGACCCAGTACTTC.